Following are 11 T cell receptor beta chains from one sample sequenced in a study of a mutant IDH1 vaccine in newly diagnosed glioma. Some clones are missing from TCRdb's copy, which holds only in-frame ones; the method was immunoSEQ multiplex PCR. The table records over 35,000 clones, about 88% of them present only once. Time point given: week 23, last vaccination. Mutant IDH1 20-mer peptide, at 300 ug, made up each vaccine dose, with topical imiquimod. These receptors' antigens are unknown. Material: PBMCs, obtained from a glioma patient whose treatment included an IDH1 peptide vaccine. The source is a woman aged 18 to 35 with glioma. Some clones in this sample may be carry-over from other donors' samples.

The CDR3 protein is CATWPGGEPLCRFYSNQPQHF. In DNA form, the CDR3 reads TGTGCCACCTGGCCCGGGGGCGAGCCCTTATGCCGATTCTATAGCAATCAGCCCCAGCATTTT. The chain links TRBV21-1 to TRBJ1-5. TRBV21-1 is shown as a pseudogene. The CDR3 has 21 amino acids.

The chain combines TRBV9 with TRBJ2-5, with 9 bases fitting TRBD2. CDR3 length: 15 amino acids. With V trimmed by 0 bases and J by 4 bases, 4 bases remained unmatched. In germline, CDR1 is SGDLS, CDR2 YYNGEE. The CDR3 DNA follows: TGTGCCAGCAGCGTAGAGGCGGGAGGGGGAGAGACCCAGTACTTC. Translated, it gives CASSVEAGGGETQYF.

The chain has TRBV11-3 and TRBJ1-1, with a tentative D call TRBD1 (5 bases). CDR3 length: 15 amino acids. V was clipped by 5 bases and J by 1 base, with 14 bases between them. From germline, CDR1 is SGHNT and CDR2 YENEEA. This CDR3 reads CASSQAGIPNTEAFF. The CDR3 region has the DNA TGTGCCAGCAGCCAAGCAGGGATCCCGAACACTGAAGCTTTCTTT.

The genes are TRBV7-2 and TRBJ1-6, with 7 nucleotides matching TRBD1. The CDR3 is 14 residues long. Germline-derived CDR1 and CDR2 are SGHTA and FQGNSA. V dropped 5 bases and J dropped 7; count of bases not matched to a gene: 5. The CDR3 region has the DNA TGTGCCAGCAGCATTGGACAGGCAAATTCACCCCTCCACTTT. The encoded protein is CASSIGQANSPLHF.

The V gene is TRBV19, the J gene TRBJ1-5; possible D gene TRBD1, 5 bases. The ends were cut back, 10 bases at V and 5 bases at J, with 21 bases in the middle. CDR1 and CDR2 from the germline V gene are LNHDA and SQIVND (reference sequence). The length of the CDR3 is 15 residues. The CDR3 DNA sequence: TGTGCCACTTCCTTCGACGGGGGTCCCTATCAGCCCCAGCATTTT. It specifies CATSFDGGPYQPQHF.

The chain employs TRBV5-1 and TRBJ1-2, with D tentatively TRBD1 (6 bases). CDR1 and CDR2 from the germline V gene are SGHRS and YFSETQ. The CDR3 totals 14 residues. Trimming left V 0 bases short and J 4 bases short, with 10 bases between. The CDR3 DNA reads TGCGCCAGCAGCTTGGGGGGGGCCGGCTATGGCTACACCTTC. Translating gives CASSLGGAGYGYTF. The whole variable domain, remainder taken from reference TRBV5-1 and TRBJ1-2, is KAGVTQTPRYLIKTRGQQVTLSCSPISGHRSVSWYQQTPGQGLQFLFEYFSETQRNKGNFPGRFSGRQFSNSRSEMNVSTLELGDSALYLCASSLGGAGYGYTFGSGTRLTVV.

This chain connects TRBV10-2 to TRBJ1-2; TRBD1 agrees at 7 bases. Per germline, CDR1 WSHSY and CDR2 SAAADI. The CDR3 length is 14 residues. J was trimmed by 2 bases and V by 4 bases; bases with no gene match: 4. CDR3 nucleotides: TGCGCCAGCAGTGGGGCAGGGGGAAACTATGGCTACACCTTC. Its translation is CASSGAGGNYGYTF.

The CDR3 protein is CASSYADPRETQYF. The DNA for the CDR3 is TGTGCCAGCAGTTACGCGGACCCGAGGGAGACCCAGTACTTC. This chain uses TRBV6-5 with TRBJ2-5; no definite D call. CDR3 size: 14 residues. From germline, CDR1 is MNHEY and CDR2 SVGAGI. V was pared by 2 bases and J by 5 bases, with 12 bases between.

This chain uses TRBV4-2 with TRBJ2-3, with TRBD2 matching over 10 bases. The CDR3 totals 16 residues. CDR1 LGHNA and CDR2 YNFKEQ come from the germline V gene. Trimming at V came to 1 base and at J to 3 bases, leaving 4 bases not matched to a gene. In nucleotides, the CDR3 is TGTGCCAGCAGCCAAGCAGCGGGAGGGCCAACAGATACGCAGTATTTT. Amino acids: CASSQAAGGPTDTQYF.

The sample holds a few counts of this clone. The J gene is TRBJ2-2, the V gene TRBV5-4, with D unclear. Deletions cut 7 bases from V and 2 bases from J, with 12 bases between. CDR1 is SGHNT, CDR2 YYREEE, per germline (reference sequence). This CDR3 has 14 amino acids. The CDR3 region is CASRAGLNTGELFF. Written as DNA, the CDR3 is TGTGCCAGCCGAGCAGGCTTAAACACCGGGGAGCTGTTTTTT.

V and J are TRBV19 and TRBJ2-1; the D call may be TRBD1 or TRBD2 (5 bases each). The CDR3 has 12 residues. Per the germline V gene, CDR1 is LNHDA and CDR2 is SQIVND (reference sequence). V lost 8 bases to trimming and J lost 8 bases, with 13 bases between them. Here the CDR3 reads CASGGRIDEQFF. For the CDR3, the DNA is TGTGCCAGTGGGGGAAGGATCGATGAGCAGTTCTTC.